What follows are 27 T cell receptor beta chains derived from one specimen sequenced in a study of CD8+CD57+ T cells in acquired aplastic anemia. Template material for TCR beta VDJ and CDR3 profiling consisted of genomic DNA. Using its own MiXCR run on the reads, TCRdb lists one record per CDR3 protein. The sample has 270,000 or so distinct CDR3 sequences, roughly 82% seen once. All sequencing subjects had displayed CD8+CD57+ cell expansion on flow cytometry. The material sequenced was sorted CD4+, CD8+, or CD8+CD57+ T cells (not recorded which) from PBMCs. Receptors originate from a human donor with aplastic anemia.

On this clonotype: At one end the junction does not follow the germline gene, possibly because of a read error. This sequence joins TRBV7-2 and TRBJ2-1, with 7 bases that match TRBD2. Looked up from germline, CDR1 is SGHTA and CDR2 is FQGNSA. The CDR3 is 13 residues long. CDR3 residues: CASSFGRDYDEHF. The DNA for the CDR3 is TGTGCCAGCAGCTTTGGTCGGGACTACGATGAGCACTTC.

As regards this clonotype: One end of the junction is discordant with germline, which a read error may explain. The genes are TRBV7-3 and TRBJ2-1; the D gene is possibly TRBD2 (6 bases). CDR3 size: 16 residues. Germline V lookup: CDR1 SGHTA, CDR2 FQGTGA. CDR3 DNA sequence: TGTGCCAGCAGCTTAGGGGGAGGTTATGGCTACACTGAGCAGTTCTTC. It translates to CASSLGGGYGYTEQFF.

The chain couples TRBV7-9 to TRBJ2-7; D ambiguous. The germline V gene encodes CDR1 SEHNR and CDR2 FQNEAQ (reference sequence). This CDR3 region has 13 residues. The germline V and J ends were trimmed by 1 base and 5 bases, with 9 bases remaining between them. The CDR3 loop is CASSLVSRDEQYF. CDR3 coding DNA: TGTGCCAGCAGCTTAGTTTCTCGCGACGAGCAGTACTTC.

The genes are TRBV7-9 and TRBJ2-5, with TRBD1 matching 9 bases. V dropped 4 bases and J dropped 14; count of bases not matched to a gene: 17. The germline V gene has CDR1 SEHNR and CDR2 FQNEAQ (reference sequence). There are 15 residues in the CDR3. The CDR3 nucleotides read TGTGCCAGCAGCTCTAGCTGGACAGGGGACCCCCTTAACTACTTC. It yields the protein CASSSSWTGDPLNYF.

The chain recombines TRBV7-2 with TRBJ2-1; 14 bases are shared with TRBD2. This CDR3 comprises 15 residues. The V segment lost 6 bases and the J segment 7 bases; nucleotides outside the gene matches: 5. CDR1 SGHTA and CDR2 FQGNSA come from the germline V gene. CDR3 in DNA: TGTGCCAGCAGTCGGACTAGCGGGGGGCGGAATGAGCAGTTCTTC. It encodes CASSRTSGGRNEQFF.

The CDR3 loop reads CASSLAGAPFTQYF. As DNA, the CDR3 is TGTGCCAGCAGCTTGGCGGGAGCGCCCTTTACGCAGTATTTT. V usage is TRBV7-2 and J usage is TRBJ2-3; TRBD2 matches at 7 bases. J lost 8 bases, V lost 3 bases, and 8 bases had no gene match. Per the germline V gene, CDR1 is SGHTA and CDR2 is FQGNSA. The CDR3 length is 14 residues.

This clonotype was picked up many times. The gene calls are TRBV7-8 and TRBJ2-7, with D perhaps TRBD2 (6 bases). The CDR3 totals 18 residues. Germline values: CDR1 SGHVS, CDR2 FQNEAQ. V lost 0 bases, J lost 4 bases, and 22 bases lay in between. CDR3 nucleotides: TGTGCCAGCAGCTTAGCGGGAGGCCCCGATGCGCAGTATTACGAGCAGTACGTC. Its protein is CASSLAGGPDAQYYEQYV.

V gene TRBV29-1 combines with J gene TRBJ2-7; the D is unclear. V lost 1 base and J lost 4, with 5 bases in between. CDR1 is SQVTM and CDR2 is ANQGSEA in the germline V gene. This CDR3 spans 11 amino acids. CDR3 region: CSVEVRYEQYF. As DNA, the CDR3 is TGCAGCGTTGAAGTCCGTTACGAGCAGTACTTC.

Only a few counts were recorded for this clonotype. One junction end does not reproduce the germline sequence, and a read error may be involved. This sequence joins TRBV7-6 and TRBJ2-3; D unresolved. The CDR3 is made up of 14 amino acids. CDR1 SGHVS and CDR2 FNYEAQ come from the germline V gene. The CDR3 region is CASSSVYQETQYFF. CDR3 nucleotide sequence: TGTGCCAGCAGCTCAGTGTACCAAGAGACCCAGTACTTCTTT.

Worth noting for this clonotype: The junction and the germline gene differ at one end; a read error may be behind it. The chain uses TRBV4-2 and TRBJ2-1; tentative D call: TRBD1 (6 bases). This CDR3 is 15 amino acids long. Germline values: CDR1 LGHNA, CDR2 YNFKEQ. The CDR3 nucleotides are TGTGCCAGCAGCCGTGCGCCAGGGGACCACAATGAGCAGTCCTTC. Encoded protein: CASSRAPGDHNEQSF.

V is TRBV9 and J is TRBJ2-3; 13 positions agree with TRBD2. With V trimmed by 4 bases and J by 11 bases, 7 bases remained unmatched. The CDR3 contains 14 residues. Per germline, CDR1 SGDLS and CDR2 YYNGEE. The CDR3 spells CASSLWTSGSKQYF. The CDR3 nucleotides read TGTGCCAGCAGCCTCTGGACTAGCGGGAGTAAGCAGTATTTT. The whole variable domain, filled in from reference TRBV9 and TRBJ2-3, reads DSGVTQTPKHLITATGQRVTLRCSPRSGDLSVYWYQQSLDQGLQFLIQYYNGEERAKGNILERFSAQQFPDLHSELNLSSLELGDSALYFCASSLWTSGSKQYFGPGTRLTVL.

As regards this clonotype: The CDR3 does not close with the conserved phenylalanine or tryptophan, likely indicating a read error. Because the CDR3's place on the DNA is in doubt, the DNA is left out and the CDR3 is given as listed by TCRdb. The chain uses TRBV7-2 and TRBJ1-6; TRBD1 reflects the table's D call only, with no check against the DNA. Germline values: CDR1 SGHTA, CDR2 FQGNSA. The CDR3 length equals 14 residues, ends included. CDR3 sequence reads: CASSVDSTNSPHHL.

This clonotype has more than one count but fewer than ten. The limits of the CDR3 on the DNA are not certain, so only TCRdb's listed CDR3 is given. The gene calls are TRBV2 and TRBJ2-6; the D call in the table, TRBD2, was not verified against the DNA. The length of the CDR3 is 17 amino acids, counting both ends. In germline, CDR1 is SNHLY, CDR2 FYNNEI. CDR3 residues: CASSLAGGPDTQYFGPF.

This chain links TRBV7-6 with TRBJ2-3; 9 nucleotides match TRBD1. There are 13 residues in the CDR3. J gave up 13 bases and V 6 bases, and 11 bases lay outside the gene matches. The germline CDR1 and CDR2 sequences are SGHVS and FNYEAQ. Here the CDR3 DNA reads TGTGCCAGCAGAAACAGGGGGCAGGGCGGGGAGTATTTT. It encodes CASRNRGQGGEYF.

On this clonotype itself: This CDR3 fails to terminate in the conserved phenylalanine or tryptophan, so it likely reflects a read error. The CDR3 sequence is CASSFHSNGGSDEQFS. CDR3 DNA: TGTGCCAGCAGCTTCCACAGCAACGGGGGGAGCGATGAACAGTTCTCC. V and J are TRBV7-9 and TRBJ2-1; 7 bases line up with TRBD2. Germline values: CDR1 SEHNR, CDR2 FQNEAQ (reference sequence). The CDR3 has 16 amino acids.

With respect to this clonotype: At one boundary the junction diverges from the germline segment, which might be a read error. This chain connects TRBV7-2 to TRBJ2-3; a possible D gene is TRBD2 (7 bases). The CDR3 is made up of 14 amino acids. The germline CDR1 and CDR2 sequences are SGHTA and FQGNSA. CDR3 in amino acids: CASSLWGGADNHYF. CDR3 in DNA: TGTGCCAGCAGCCTGTGGGGGGGCGCCGATAATCACTACTTT. Drawing the rest from reference TRBV7-2 and TRBJ2-3, the complete variable domain is GAGVSQSPSNKVTEKGKDVELRCDPISGHTALYWYRQSLGQGLEFLIYFQGNSAPDKSGLPSDRFSAERTGGSVSTLTIQRTQQEDSAVYLCASSLWGGADNHYFGPGTRLTVL.

This clonotype was recorded only once. The V call is TRBV7-8, the J call TRBJ1-2; D gene unclear. Trimming stripped 2 bases from V and 5 bases from J, with 18 bases between. From germline, CDR1 is SGHVS and CDR2 FQNEAQ. This CDR3 is built from 16 residues. This chain's CDR3 is CASSLRGRADTYGYTF. The CDR3 DNA follows: TGTGCCAGCAGCTTACGGGGAAGGGCCGATACGTATGGCTACACCTTC.

The chain is built from TRBV7-3 and TRBJ1-1; D remains unclear. The germline gives CDR1 SGHTA, CDR2 FQGTGA. The length of the CDR3 is 16 residues. V lost 5 bases and J lost 1, with 17 bases in between. The CDR3 DNA is TGTGCCAGCAGCCCCCCCGGGGTGGGAGGGAACACTGAAGCTTTCTTT. It specifies CASSPPGVGGNTEAFF.

The CDR3 DNA follows: TGTGCCAGCAGCTTAGCGGGAGAGAGCACTAATACGCAGTATTTT. Its translation: CASSLAGESTNTQYF. This chain connects TRBV7-2 to TRBJ2-3; TRBD2 is a possible D gene (5 bases). V lost 0 bases, J lost 7 bases, and 14 bases lay in between. The CDR3 is 15 residues long. Germline lookup yields CDR1 SGHTA and CDR2 FQGNSA. Filled out from reference TRBV7-2 and TRBJ2-3, the complete variable domain reads GAGVSQSPSNKVTEKGKDVELRCDPISGHTALYWYRQSLGQGLEFLIYFQGNSAPDKSGLPSDRFSAERTGGSVSTLTIQRTQQEDSAVYLCASSLAGESTNTQYFGPGTRLTVL.

The rearrangement uses TRBV7-2 and TRBJ1-6; D may be TRBD1 (5 bases). This CDR3 spans 16 amino acids. The germline V and J ends were trimmed by 5 bases and 16 bases, with 27 bases remaining between them. CDR1 is SGHTA, CDR2 FQGNSA, per germline. The CDR3 DNA sequence: TGTGCCAGCAGCGTAGATCGCACAGGCAACACTGAAGCTCTCCACTTT. Its translation: CASSVDRTGNTEALHF.

V is TRBV29-1 and J is TRBJ2-1, with TRBD2 identical over 9 bases. Germline lookup yields CDR1 SQVTM and CDR2 ANQGSEA. The CDR3 contains 15 residues. J gave up 9 bases and V 6 bases, and 15 bases lay outside the gene matches. Written as DNA, the CDR3 is TGCAGCGTCCGGGGGCCCGTGGCGGGGGGGGGTGAGCAGTTCTTC. This codes for CSVRGPVAGGGEQFF.

This chain uses TRBV9 with TRBJ1-1; TRBD1 might be the D (6 bases). Germline V gene data show CDR1 as SGDLS and CDR2 as YYNGEE. This CDR3 is 15 amino acids long. The ends were cut back, 4 bases at V and 0 bases at J, with 13 bases in the middle. The CDR3 DNA is TGTGCCAGCAGCTTAGATGGGACAATGAACACTGAAGCTTTCTTT. Its protein is CASSLDGTMNTEAFF. Variable domain in full (rest from reference TRBV9 and TRBJ1-1): DSGVTQTPKHLITATGQRVTLRCSPRSGDLSVYWYQQSLDQGLQFLIQYYNGEERAKGNILERFSAQQFPDLHSELNLSSLELGDSALYFCASSLDGTMNTEAFFGQGTRLTVV.

This rearrangement joins TRBV5-1 to TRBJ2-3; D remains ambiguous. This CDR3 region has 15 residues. Germline V CDR1 and CDR2: SGHRS, YFSETQ. V dropped 0 bases and J dropped 5 bases, with 13 bases sitting between them. DNA for the CDR3: TGCGCCAGCAGCTTGGGCCAGCAGTGGAAAGATACGCAGTATTTT. It codes for CASSLGQQWKDTQYF.

CDR3 sequence reads: CASSILTGTGNNQPQHF. The CDR3 DNA reads TGTGCCAGTAGTATCCTCACCGGGACAGGGAACAATCAGCCCCAGCATTTT. The V gene is TRBV19, the J gene TRBJ1-5; 9 bases map to TRBD1. V trimming: 3 bases; J trimming: 3 bases; junction bases outside the gene matches: 9. Germline V lookup: CDR1 LNHDA, CDR2 SQIVND (reference sequence). This CDR3 comprises 17 residues.

This clonotype has just a few counts. The junction and the germline gene differ at one end; a read error may be behind it. The genes are TRBV19 and TRBJ2-1, with TRBD2 as a possible D gene (6 bases). In germline, CDR1 is LNHDA, CDR2 SQIVND (reference sequence). CDR3 length: 13 amino acids. This CDR3 reads CVSSRTTRIEKFF. The CDR3 nucleotides are TGTGTCAGTAGTAGGACTACCCGGATAGAGAAGTTCTTC.

This clonotype was seen only once. The rearrangement uses TRBV7-8 and TRBJ1-1, with D unresolved. Germline assignment: CDR1 SGHVS and CDR2 FQNEAQ. The length of the CDR3 is 15 residues. V lost 1 base to trimming and J lost 14 bases, with 23 bases between them. The CDR3 here is CASSLDLAEHYVGFF. The CDR3 region has the DNA TGTGCCAGCAGCTTAGATCTAGCCGAGCACTACGTCGGGTTCTTT. Looking up the rest from reference TRBV7-8 and TRBJ1-1 gives the full variable domain: GAGVSQSPRYKVAKRGQDVALRCDPISGHVSLFWYQQALGQGPEFLTYFQNEAQLDKSGLPSDRFFAERPEGSVSTLKIQRTQQEDSAVYLCASSLDLAEHYVGFFGQGTRLTVV.

The sample holds a few counts of this clonotype. The chain combines TRBV7-9 with TRBJ2-7; TRBD1 matches at 11 bases. CDR1 is SEHNR, CDR2 FQNEAQ, per germline (reference sequence). The J segment lost 6 bases and the V segment lost 11 bases, leaving 3 bases of the junction unmatched. This CDR3 is built from 11 residues. The CDR3 nucleotides are TGTGCCGGACAGGGGGCCCCCGAGCAGTACGTC. It encodes CAGQGAPEQYV.